The subject of this entry is one TCR beta chain. The entry originates in a study of blood T cell repertoires in COVID-19. Study details: The samples span acute and convalescent COVID-19 from the United States, Italy and Spain.

Those enrolled, adults aged 18 to 89 years, came from about two dozen US areas. Cohorts were determined from participant-reported clinical history. This CDR3 comprises 15 residues. The germline gives CDR1 MDHEN, CDR2 SYDVKM. The ends were cut back, 4 bases at V and 0 bases at J, with 13 bases in the middle. How the authors handled the data: Reference gene primer amplification yielded estimated nucleated cell counts. The repertoire was sequenced with immunoSEQ multiplex PCR; TCRdb's copy has only in-frame clones and lacks some. The V and J calls and the clone size are those of that table, but D and trimming were determined from the DNA. The data show about 270,000 clones, more than 75% seen once.

This clonotype originated in a woman aged 35 to 49 with acute COVID-19. V and J are TRBV28 and TRBJ2-7, with D possibly being TRBD2 (5 bases). The material sequenced was PBMCs or T cells enriched from blood (not recorded which). The CDR3 nucleotides read TGTGCCAGCAGTTCGTTCGGGGTGAGCTCCTACGAGCAGTACTTC. This encodes CASSSFGVSSYEQYF.